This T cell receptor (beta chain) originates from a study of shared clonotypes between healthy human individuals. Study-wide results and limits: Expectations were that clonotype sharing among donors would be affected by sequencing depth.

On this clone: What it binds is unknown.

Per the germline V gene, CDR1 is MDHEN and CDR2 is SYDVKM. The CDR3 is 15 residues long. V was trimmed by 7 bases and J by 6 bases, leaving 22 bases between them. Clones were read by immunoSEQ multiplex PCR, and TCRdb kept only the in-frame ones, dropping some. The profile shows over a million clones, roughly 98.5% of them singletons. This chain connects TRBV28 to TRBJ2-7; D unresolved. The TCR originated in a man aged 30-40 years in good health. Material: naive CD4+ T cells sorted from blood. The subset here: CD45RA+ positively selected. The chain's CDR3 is CASKGSGPKVGEQYF. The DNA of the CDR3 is TGTGCCAGCAAGGGATCCGGGCCGAAAGTAGGCGAGCAGTACTTC.